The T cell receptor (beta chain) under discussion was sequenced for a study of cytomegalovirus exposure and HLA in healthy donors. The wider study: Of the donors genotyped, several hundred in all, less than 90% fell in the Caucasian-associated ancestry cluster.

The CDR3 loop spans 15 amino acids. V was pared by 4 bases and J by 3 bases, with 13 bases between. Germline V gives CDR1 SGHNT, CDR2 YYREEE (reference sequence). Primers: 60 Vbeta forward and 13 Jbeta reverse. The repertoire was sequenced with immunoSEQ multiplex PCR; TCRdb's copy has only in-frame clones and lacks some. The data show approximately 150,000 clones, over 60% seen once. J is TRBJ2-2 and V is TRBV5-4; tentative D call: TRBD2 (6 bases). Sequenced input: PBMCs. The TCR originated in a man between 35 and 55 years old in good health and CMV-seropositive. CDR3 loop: CASSTGTADTGELFF. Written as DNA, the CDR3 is TGTGCCAGCAGCACCGGGACTGCAGACACCGGGGAGCTGTTTTTT.